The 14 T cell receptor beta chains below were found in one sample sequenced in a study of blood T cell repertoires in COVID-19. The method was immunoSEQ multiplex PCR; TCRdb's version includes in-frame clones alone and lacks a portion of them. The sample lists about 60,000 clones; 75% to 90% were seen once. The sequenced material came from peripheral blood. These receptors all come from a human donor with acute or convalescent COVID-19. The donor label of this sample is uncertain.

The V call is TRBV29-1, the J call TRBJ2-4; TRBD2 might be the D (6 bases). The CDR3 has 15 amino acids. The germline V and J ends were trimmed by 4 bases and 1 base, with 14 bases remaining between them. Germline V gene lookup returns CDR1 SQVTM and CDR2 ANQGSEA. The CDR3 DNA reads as TGCAGCGTTGTAATTCCGGGGGATGCCAAAAACATTCAGTACTTC. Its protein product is CSVVIPGDAKNIQYF.

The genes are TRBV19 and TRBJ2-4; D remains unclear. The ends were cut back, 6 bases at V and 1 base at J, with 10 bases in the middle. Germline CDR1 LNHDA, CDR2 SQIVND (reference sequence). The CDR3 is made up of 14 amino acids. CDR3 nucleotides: TGTGCCAGTAGCTTGAGGCAGGCCAAAAACATTCAGTACTTC. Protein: CASSLRQAKNIQYF.

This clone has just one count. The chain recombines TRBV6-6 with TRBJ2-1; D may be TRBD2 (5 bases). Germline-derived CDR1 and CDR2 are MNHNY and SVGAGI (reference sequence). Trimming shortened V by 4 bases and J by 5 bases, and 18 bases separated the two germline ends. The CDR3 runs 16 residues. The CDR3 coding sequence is TGTGCCAGCAGTTCCACTAGGGCCTTAGCAGACAATGAGCAGTTCTTC. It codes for CASSSTRALADNEQFF.

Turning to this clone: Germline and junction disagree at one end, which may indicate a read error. The CDR3 DNA is TGTGCCAGCAGCCAAGTGGCTAGCGGGAGGATCCTCTTC. It translates to CASSQVASGRILF. The chain is built from TRBV14 and TRBJ2-1; TRBD2 agrees at 11 bases. The CDR3 has 13 amino acids. Germline-derived CDR1 and CDR2 are SGHDN and FVKESK.

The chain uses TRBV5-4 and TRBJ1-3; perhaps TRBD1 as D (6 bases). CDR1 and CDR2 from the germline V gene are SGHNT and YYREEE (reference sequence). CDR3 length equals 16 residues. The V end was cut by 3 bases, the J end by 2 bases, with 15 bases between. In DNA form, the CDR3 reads TGTGCCAGCAGCTCCGATCCCAGGGGCACTGGAAACACCATATATTTT. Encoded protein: CASSSDPRGTGNTIYF. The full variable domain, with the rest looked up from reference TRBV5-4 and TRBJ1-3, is ETGVTQSPTHLIKTRGQQVTLRCSSQSGHNTVSWYQQALGQGPQFIFQYYREEENGRGNFPPRFSGLQFPNYSSELNVNALELDDSALYLCASSSDPRGTGNTIYFGEGSWLTVV.

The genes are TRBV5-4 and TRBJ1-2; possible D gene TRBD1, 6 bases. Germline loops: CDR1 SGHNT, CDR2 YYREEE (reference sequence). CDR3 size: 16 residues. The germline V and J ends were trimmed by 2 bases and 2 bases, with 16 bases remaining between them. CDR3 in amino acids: CASSFGGQLYNYGYTF. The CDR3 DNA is TGTGCCAGCAGCTTCGGTGGACAGCTTTACAACTATGGCTACACCTTC.

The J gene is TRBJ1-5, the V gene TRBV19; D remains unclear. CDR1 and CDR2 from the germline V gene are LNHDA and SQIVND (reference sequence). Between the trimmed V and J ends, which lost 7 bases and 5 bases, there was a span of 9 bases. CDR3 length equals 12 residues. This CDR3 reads CASTFRDQPQHF. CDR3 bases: TGTGCCAGTACCTTCCGGGATCAGCCCCAGCATTTT.

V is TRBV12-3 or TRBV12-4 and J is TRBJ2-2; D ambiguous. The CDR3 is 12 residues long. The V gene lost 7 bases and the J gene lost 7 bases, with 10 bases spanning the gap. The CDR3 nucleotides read TGTGCCAGCAATAGAGAATTCGGGGAGCTGTTTTTT. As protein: CASNREFGELFF.

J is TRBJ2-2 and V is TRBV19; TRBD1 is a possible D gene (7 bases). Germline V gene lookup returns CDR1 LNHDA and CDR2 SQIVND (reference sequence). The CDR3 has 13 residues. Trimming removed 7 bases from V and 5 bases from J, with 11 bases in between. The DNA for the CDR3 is TGTGCCAGTAACGCAGGGGGGACCGGGGAGCTGTTTTTT. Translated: CASNAGGTGELFF.

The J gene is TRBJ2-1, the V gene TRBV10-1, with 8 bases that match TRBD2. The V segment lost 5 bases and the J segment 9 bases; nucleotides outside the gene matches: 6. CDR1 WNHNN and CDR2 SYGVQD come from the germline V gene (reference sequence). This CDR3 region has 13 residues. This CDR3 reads CASSFGSGSEQFF. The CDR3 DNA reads TGCGCCAGCAGTTTTGGAAGCGGGAGTGAGCAGTTCTTC.

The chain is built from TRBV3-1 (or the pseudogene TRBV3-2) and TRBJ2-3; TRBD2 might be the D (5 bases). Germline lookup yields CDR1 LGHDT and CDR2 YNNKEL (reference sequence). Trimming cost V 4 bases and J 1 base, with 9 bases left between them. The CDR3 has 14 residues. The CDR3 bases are TGTGCCAGCAGCCCCCTTAGCGGCACAGATACGCAGTATTTT. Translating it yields CASSPLSGTDTQYF.

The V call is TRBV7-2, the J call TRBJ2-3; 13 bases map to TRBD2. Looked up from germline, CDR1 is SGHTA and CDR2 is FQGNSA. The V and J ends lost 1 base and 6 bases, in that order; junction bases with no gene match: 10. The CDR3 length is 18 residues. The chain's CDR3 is CASSLVGLAGVKRDTQYF. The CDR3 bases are TGTGCCAGCAGCTTAGTAGGACTAGCGGGGGTTAAAAGGGATACGCAGTATTTT.

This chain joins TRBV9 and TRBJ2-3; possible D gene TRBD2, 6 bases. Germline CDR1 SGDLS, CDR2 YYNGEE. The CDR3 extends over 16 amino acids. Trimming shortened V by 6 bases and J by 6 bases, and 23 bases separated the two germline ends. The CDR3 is CASTRLGAGPGDTQYF. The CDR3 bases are TGTGCCAGCACCCGCTTGGGAGCGGGCCCCGGGGATACGCAGTATTTT.

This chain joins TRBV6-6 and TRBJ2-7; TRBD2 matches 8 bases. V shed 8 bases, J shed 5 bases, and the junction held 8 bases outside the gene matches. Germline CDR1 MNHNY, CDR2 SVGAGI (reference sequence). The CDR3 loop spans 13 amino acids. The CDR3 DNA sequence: TGTGCCAGCTACCTTCGGGGGGGCGACGAGCAGTACTTC. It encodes CASYLRGGDEQYF.